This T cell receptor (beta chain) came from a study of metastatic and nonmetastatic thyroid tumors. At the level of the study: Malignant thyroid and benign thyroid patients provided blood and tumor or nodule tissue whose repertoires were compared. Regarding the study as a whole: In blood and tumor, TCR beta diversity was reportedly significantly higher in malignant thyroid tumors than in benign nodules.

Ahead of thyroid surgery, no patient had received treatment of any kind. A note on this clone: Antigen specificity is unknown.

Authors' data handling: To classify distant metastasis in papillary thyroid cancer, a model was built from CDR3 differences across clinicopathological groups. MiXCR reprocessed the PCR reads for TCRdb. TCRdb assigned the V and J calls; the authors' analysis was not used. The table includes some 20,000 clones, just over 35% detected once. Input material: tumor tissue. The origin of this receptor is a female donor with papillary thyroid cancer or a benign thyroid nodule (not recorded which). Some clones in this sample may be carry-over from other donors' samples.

The CDR3: CASSLSGSSYEQYF. CDR3 DNA sequence: TGTGCCAGCAGCTTAAGCGGGAGCTCCTACGAGCAGTACTTC. The V gene is TRBV11-1, the J gene TRBJ2-7; TRBD2 matches 8 bases. This CDR3 is built from 14 residues. Germline loops: CDR1 SGHAT, CDR2 FQDESV (reference sequence). J lost 0 bases, V lost 2 bases, and 0 bases had no gene match.